This TCR beta chain was sequenced in a study of T cells in Graves' hyperthyroidism and ophthalmopathy. Study-wide points: Before onset, ophthalmopathy was predicted by the model a median roughly 6.4 months earlier. Most clonotypes that expanded in the thyroid above 0.001 also showed up in blood.

RNA transcripts were the template for amplifying TCR beta CDR3 regions. The primer set for the first-round RT-PCR of the TCR CDR3 was HTBI. Each CDR3 protein gets one entry after TCRdb re-called the multiplex PCR reads with MiXCR. The sample yields 560,000 or so distinct CDR3 sequences, around 46% seen once. The patients, who ranged from 18 to 65 in age, presented with newly diagnosed hyperthyroidism lasting under 2 months. Germline assignment: CDR1 ENHRY and CDR2 SYGVKD. The CDR3 extends over 14 amino acids. This clonotype has a handful of counts. Its antigen remains unidentified. Germline and junction disagree at one end, which may indicate a read error.

This sequence was found in a woman under 30 with Graves' hyperthyroidism. The sequenced sample consisted of peripheral blood or thyroid tissue (not recorded which). The rearrangement uses TRBV10-3 and TRBJ1-3; D remains unclear. CDR3 DNA: TGTGCCATCAGCGCCGATGGACCGGGAAACATCATATATTTT. Translated, it gives CAISADGPGNIIYF.